The present entry profiles one TCR beta chain with its context. Its antigen remains unidentified. Base-call qualities are not available, and no considerably larger clone is one nucleotide away. The immunoSEQ Assay, a bias-controlled multiplex PCR, was used to amplify TCRbeta CDR3 regions from genomic DNA. In the original analysis: Within the assay, amplification of reference gene primers was used to estimate how many nucleated cells each sample contained. Sequence reads were collapsed and filtered to measure the absolute abundance of every unique TCRbeta CDR3 rearrangement. For each sample, productive Simpson clonality was calculated by taking the square root of Simpson's diversity index across productive rearrangements. TCRdb limited this immuneACCESS table to in-frame rearrangements with V and J called. A share of clones is missing; checked studies link under half to unresolved V genes, and the rest is unexplained. V and J calls and clone size are those listed in that table; D and trimming were worked out from the DNA. The sample table holds tens of thousands of clones, of which approximately 91% were seen once. Around 6% of the sample rests with the top ten.

Each collaborating institution followed its own protocols to collect whole blood in K2EDTA tubes. For TCRbeta analysis, collaborator samples were shipped as frozen whole blood, as isolated PBMCs, or as DNA extracted from either sample type. This specimen belongs to a study of blood T cell repertoires in COVID-19 (dated by TCRdb to about 2020). In the study overall: Collaborator samples came from the United States, Italy and Spain and covered acute and convalescent phases of COVID-19. The prospective study material was composed of cDNA or gDNA derived from T cells, B-cell-depleted T cells, or PBMCs. The dataset comprised deeply sampled blood TCRbeta repertoires from subjects exposed to, actively infected with, or recovered from COVID-19. A freely available public database, intended as a resource for researchers studying the immune response to SARS-CoV-2, is where the repertoires were released. Samples were obtained from the ongoing ImmuneRACE study (first 160 participants) and from 1,000 to 1,500 subjects provided by 6 global collaborators. Nearly every sample came with metadata listing a de-identified subject ID, COVID-19 status, age in years and sex. Where HLA class I and class II types were available, the types were taken from metadata supplied by the sample provider, not from assay-based typing. Study-wide conclusions, independent of this receptor: Clinical and demographic metadata were provided uncurated, with the amount varying by source and participant.

The CDR3, cysteine through phenylalanine, is 13 amino acids long. CDR3 DNA is the only sequence kept; it has 39 bases, read in frame from the first base. Via the germline V gene (reference sequence), CDR1 is SEHNR and CDR2 FQNEAQ. V is clipped by 2 bases and J by 4 bases, and the sequence between their germline boundaries is 8 bases long. The sequencing sample was made of peripheral blood. Rearrangement joined TRBV7-9 to TRBJ2-5; matching of 7 bases hints at TRBD2 as the D gene. The clonotype comes from a man aged 45-65 years with active COVID-19. The CDR3 has the sequence CASSLRGAETQYF. The DNA sequence is as follows: TGTGCCAGCAGCTTACGGGGGGCAGAGACCCAGTACTTC.